This T cell receptor (beta chain) was retrieved from a study of shared clonotypes between healthy human individuals. Study-wide results and caveats: Naive subsets generally had larger estimated richness than memory subsets. All-four-donor shared clonotypes had higher generation probabilities than non-shared clonotypes did.

This clone was detected once. Its antigen is not identified. TCRdb's table, derived via immunoSEQ multiplex PCR, lists solely in-frame clones and lacks some. The sample holds approximately 1,000,000 clones; about 72% are singletons and the top ten take 0.89%. The sample taken for sequencing was memory CD4+ T cells from PBMCs. Subset specified: CD45RA-negative fraction. This receptor was identified in a young man in good health. Some clones in this sample may be carry-over from other donors' samples.

CDR3 nucleotide sequence: TGTGCCAGCAAACTAACAGGGGTCAATGAGCAGTTCTTC. It codes for CASKLTGVNEQFF. The genes are TRBV2 and TRBJ2-1, with 7 nucleotides matching TRBD1. The CDR3 runs to 13 residues. V dropped 7 bases and J dropped 6; count of bases not matched to a gene: 6. Germline lookup yields CDR1 SNHLY and CDR2 FYNNEI.